Listed below are T cell receptor beta chains from one sample, sequenced in a study of cytomegalovirus exposure and HLA in healthy donors. TCRdb's copy holds only in-frame clones and misses some; the assay was immunoSEQ multiplex PCR. The sample has 90,000 to 130,000 clones, approximately 85% seen once; the top ten hold roughly 3%. The specimen was PBMCs. These receptors originate from a woman in her late teens or twenties in good health and CMV-seronegative. Both conserved end residues are part of each CDR3. The D gene is left open where the match is weak. Clone size is given for some rows only: seen once, a few or many times, or a class if the clone is expanded.

j_call v_call d_call clone_size cdr3_nt cdr3_aa
TRBJ1-2 TRBV27 NA NA TGTGCCAGCAGCCTCCTAGGGGCAGGCTATGGCTACACCTTC CASSLLGAGYGYTF
TRBJ1-1 TRBV27 NA NA TGTGCCAGCAGTGACAGCTATATGTTTAAGGATGAAGCTTTCTTT CASSDSYMFKDEAFF
TRBJ2-3 TRBV30 TRBD1 NA TGTGCCTCGCGCGAAAAGGGGGCTGTGGATACGCAGTATTTT CASREKGAVDTQYF
TRBJ2-7 TRBV19 TRBD1 NA TGTGCCAGTAGTATATACTTTGGACAGGGCTACGAGCAGTACTTC CASSIYFGQGYEQYF
TRBJ2-3 TRBV7-9 NA NA TGTGCCAGCCAAGGGCCTGTCGGGGGTACAGATACGCAGTATTTT CASQGPVGGTDTQYF
TRBJ2-1 TRBV4-1 TRBD2 NA TGCGCCAGCAGCCGTAAAGCGGGGGGGCAGTACAATGAGCAGTTCTTC CASSRKAGGQYNEQFF
TRBJ1-4 TRBV6-5 TRBD1 NA TGTGCCAGCAGTTACGACAGGGATAATGAAAAACTGTTTTTT CASSYDRDNEKLFF
TRBJ2-7 TRBV6-1 TRBD2 NA TGTGCCAGCAGTAAGGTGGTAGCGGGGGACTACGAGCAGTACTTC CASSKVVAGDYEQYF
TRBJ1-2 TRBV6-1 TRBD1 NA TGTGCCAGCAGAAGGGGAGACAGGGTCTATGGCTACACCTTC CASRRGDRVYGYTF
TRBJ2-3 TRBV19 NA NA TGTGCCAGTAGCGGAGGCAGCTTACGAGCAGATACGCAGTATTTT CASSGGSLRADTQYF
TRBJ2-4 TRBV2 NA NA TGTGCCAGCAGACTACAGGAAGCCAAAAACATTCAGTACTTC CASRLQEAKNIQYF
TRBJ2-2 TRBV30 TRBD1 few TGTGCCTGGAGGGGGACAGGGGGCATCGGGGAGCTGTTTTTT CAWRGTGGIGELFF
TRBJ1-5 TRBV2 NA NA TGTGCCAGCGGGGGCCGGGGGGAGTATAGCAATCAGCCCCAGCATTTT CASGGRGEYSNQPQHF
TRBJ2-1 TRBV7-7 TRBD2 NA TGTGCCAGCAGCTCAGGGATAGCGGGGGGGCGCGGCAATGAGCAGTTCTTC CASSSGIAGGRGNEQFF
TRBJ2-3 TRBV27 NA once TGTGCCAGCAGTTCCGGCCGGGGATTTGATACGCAGTATTTT CASSSGRGFDTQYF
TRBJ1-5 TRBV2 NA NA TGTGCCAGCAACGAGATCTATAGCAATCAGCCCCAGCATTTT CASNEIYSNQPQHF